The 20 T cell receptor beta chains presented below share a single source sample, sequenced in a study of blood T cell repertoires in COVID-19. This table comes from immunoSEQ multiplex PCR, and its TCRdb copy is limited to in-frame clones, with some not included. The sample contains roughly 500,000 clones, more than 75% of which appear only once. The sample consisted of PBMCs or T cells enriched from blood (not recorded which). The receptors here all came from a woman between 35 and 50 years old who had recovered from COVID-19.

This chain joins TRBV7-6 and TRBJ2-1; D perhaps matches TRBD1 (6 bases). Germline CDR1 reads SGHVS; CDR2 reads FNYEAQ. There are 15 residues in the CDR3. The V and J ends lost 1 base and 4 bases respectively, with 11 bases between them. CDR3 residues: CASSLEGVIYNEQFF. CDR3 bases: TGTGCCAGCAGCTTAGAGGGGGTCATTTACAATGAGCAGTTCTTC.

Only one count was recorded for this clone. The J gene is TRBJ2-2, the V gene TRBV2; 13 bases fit TRBD2. The ends lost 6 bases at V and 4 bases at J; junction bases unmatched: 5. The CDR3 runs to 16 residues. Germline V gene lookup returns CDR1 SNHLY and CDR2 FYNNEI. For the CDR3, the DNA is TGTGCCAGCAGGACTAGCGGGAGGATGATCACCGGGGAGCTGTTTTTT. It encodes CASRTSGRMITGELFF.

The V and J genes are TRBV12-3 or TRBV12-4 and TRBJ2-1; TRBD2 matches at 11 bases. The CDR3 runs to 13 residues. The chain's CDR3 is CASGRDSYNEQFF. CDR3 sequence (DNA): TGTGCTAGCGGGAGGGACTCCTACAATGAGCAGTTCTTC.

The chain uses TRBV18 and TRBJ1-1, with 7 bases identical to TRBD1. Germline trimming cut 4 bases from V and 5 bases from J; bases unmatched to any gene: 10. The CDR3 totals 15 residues. Germline assignment: CDR1 KGHSH and CDR2 LQKENI. CDR3 sequence reads: CASSQTTGSVTEAFF. The CDR3 DNA reads as TGTGCCAGCTCACAAACGACAGGGAGTGTAACTGAAGCTTTCTTT.

This chain joins TRBV7-6 and TRBJ1-1, with D unclear. The CDR3 contains 13 residues. In germline, CDR1 is SGHVS, CDR2 FNYEAQ. Trimming stripped 5 bases from V and 0 bases from J, with 7 bases between. The CDR3 DNA is TGTGCCAGCAGCAAACATTTGAACACTGAAGCTTTCTTT. Protein product: CASSKHLNTEAFF.

This clone was counted a few times. The CDR3 nucleotides read TGTGCCAGCAGCCAAGAAGGGTTGGGGACTACCGGTAACGGGGAGCTGTTTTTT. Protein sequence: CASSQEGLGTTGNGELFF. The chain combines TRBV3-1 (or the pseudogene TRBV3-2) with TRBJ2-2; 7 bases align to TRBD2. V lost 0 bases and J lost 7; bases outside the gene matches: 14. Germline CDR1 LGHDT, CDR2 YNNKEL (reference sequence). CDR3 length: 18 amino acids.

V and J are TRBV19 and TRBJ1-5; TRBD1 matches 7 bases. V shed 3 bases and J 4 bases; nucleotides not matched to a gene: 9. Germline loops: CDR1 LNHDA, CDR2 SQIVND (reference sequence). The CDR3 length is 16 residues. The CDR3 DNA sequence: TGTGCCAGTAGTATTTTTGGGGCAGGGGGAAATCAGCCCCAGCATTTT. It encodes CASSIFGAGGNQPQHF.

V usage is TRBV11-3 and J usage is TRBJ1-1, with a weak D call TRBD1 (5 bases). The CDR3 extends over 15 amino acids. The ends were cut back, 5 bases at V and 3 bases at J, with 16 bases in the middle. Germline CDR1 and CDR2: SGHNT and YENEEA. The CDR3 sequence: CASSLAVWGDTEAFF. In DNA, the CDR3 is TGTGCCAGCAGCCTCGCAGTTTGGGGGGACACTGAAGCTTTCTTT.

The chain is built from TRBV11-2 and TRBJ1-2; 9 bases align to TRBD1. With 4 bases clipped from V and 8 bases from J, the junction kept 11 bases outside the gene matches. The CDR3 is 15 amino acids. The germline gives CDR1 SGHAT, CDR2 FQNNGV. The CDR3 here is CASSSSRDRVEGYTF. The CDR3 nucleotides are TGTGCCAGCAGCTCGTCCCGGGACAGGGTAGAAGGCTACACCTTC.

This clone was recorded once. DNA for the CDR3: TGTGCCAGCATTGTCGAGGGACAGGGGGCTCTCTACGAGCAGTACTTC. It specifies CASIVEGQGALYEQYF. J is TRBJ2-7 and V is TRBV9, with TRBD1 identical over 12 bases. The length of the CDR3 is 16 residues. CDR1 and CDR2 (germline): SGDLS, YYNGEE. With 6 bases clipped from V and 3 bases from J, the junction kept 10 bases outside the gene matches.

This clone was recorded a few times. This rearrangement joins TRBV14 to TRBJ2-7; unclear D gene. The CDR3 sequence is 15 residues long. Germline CDR1 and CDR2: SGHDN and FVKESK. V lost 1 base to trimming and J lost 2 bases, with 12 bases between them. CDR3: CASSQATAQTYEQYF. The CDR3 DNA is TGTGCCAGCAGCCAAGCTACAGCACAAACCTACGAGCAGTACTTC.

The chain is built from TRBV7-9 and TRBJ2-1; possibly TRBD2 for D (6 bases). The V end lost 7 bases, the J end lost 3 bases, and 19 bases lay between the germline ends. The CDR3 runs to 16 residues. CDR1 and CDR2 (germline): SEHNR, FQNEAQ (reference sequence). The chain's CDR3 is CASIGFSSGIYNEQFF. The CDR3 DNA sequence: TGTGCCAGCATCGGTTTCAGTAGCGGCATCTACAATGAGCAGTTCTTC.

The chain combines TRBV25-1 with TRBJ1-2; TRBD1 is a possible D gene (5 bases). The CDR3 covers 15 residues. Deletions cut 1 base from V and 7 bases from J, with 16 bases between. From germline, CDR1 is MGHDK and CDR2 SYGVNS. CDR3 sequence (DNA): TGTGCCAGCAGTGAATTTTCTGGCAGGGCCTCTGGCTACACCTTC. This gives the protein CASSEFSGRASGYTF.

The gene calls are TRBV11-3 and TRBJ1-6, with TRBD1 identical over 8 bases. The CDR3 extends over 13 amino acids. V lost 3 bases to trimming and J lost 8 bases; unmatched junction nucleotides: 0. CDR1 SGHNT and CDR2 YENEEA come from the germline V gene. The CDR3 DNA follows: TGTGCCAGCAGCTTGACAGGGGATTCACCCCTCCACTTT. It codes for CASSLTGDSPLHF.

The chain joins TRBV23-1 to TRBJ1-6; D not certain. TRBV23-1 is given ORF status, its function remaining uncertain. Trimming took 3 bases from V and 6 from J, leaving 6 bases between them. The CDR3 loop spans 13 amino acids. Written as DNA, the CDR3 is TGCGCCAGCAGTCAGTCAGGTAATTCACCCCTCCACTTT. It translates to CASSQSGNSPLHF.

The V call is TRBV11-3, the J call TRBJ2-1; D not resolved. This CDR3 region has 12 residues. V was clipped by 5 bases and J by 5 bases, with 7 bases between them. Per germline, CDR1 SGHNT and CDR2 YENEEA. CDR3 bases: TGTGCCAGCAGCACATTCGACAATGAGCAGTTCTTC. Protein sequence: CASSTFDNEQFF.

This chain connects TRBV27 to TRBJ2-3; 10 nucleotides match TRBD2. Trimming removed 2 bases from V and 1 base from J; junction bases left unmatched: 9. CDR1 is MNHEY and CDR2 is SMNVEV in the germline V gene (reference sequence). This CDR3 is 18 amino acids long. In DNA form, the CDR3 reads TGTGCCAGCAGTTTAGGGACTAGCGCGGGAGTTGGCACAGATACGCAGTATTTT. Translating gives CASSLGTSAGVGTDTQYF.

CDR3 region: CASSTQGFGEQYF. DNA for the CDR3: TGTGCCAGCAGTACCCAGGGTTTTGGGGAGCAGTACTTC. This chain uses TRBV6-5 with TRBJ2-7; maybe TRBD1 (5 bases). Germline lookup yields CDR1 MNHEY and CDR2 SVGAGI. The CDR3 is made up of 13 amino acids. Trimming removed 5 bases at V and 7 bases at J, with 15 bases between.

V usage is TRBV9 and J usage is TRBJ1-2; D call uncertain. The CDR3 loop spans 15 amino acids. The V end lost 0 bases, the J end lost 5 bases, and 14 bases lay between the germline ends. CDR1 and CDR2 from the germline V gene are SGDLS and YYNGEE. The CDR3 region is CASSVGDSFGYGYTF. The CDR3 DNA follows: TGTGCCAGCAGCGTAGGTGACTCGTTCGGATATGGCTACACCTTC.

This sequence joins TRBV11-1 and TRBJ2-1; the D gene is possibly TRBD2 (7 bases). From germline, CDR1 is SGHAT and CDR2 FQDESV (reference sequence). V was pared by 5 bases and J by 8 bases, with 16 bases between. The CDR3 totals 14 residues. The DNA for the CDR3 is TGTGCCAGCAGCCGGGGGCGGGGGTTTTATGAGCAGTTCTTC. Its protein is CASSRGRGFYEQFF.